This T cell receptor (beta chain) was profiled in a study of siplizumab effects on memory and regulatory T cells. Study observations and caveats: Major contributors to the alloresponse seemed to be naive T cells, which also appeared more diverse than memory cells.

Unstimulated subsets comprising naive, memory, effector memory and TEMRA cells were sequenced in three donor pairs. Assays captured approximately 10^5 TCR templates per sample. Here immunoSEQ multiplex PCR was the method, and the copy in TCRdb shows in-frame clones only, minus some. This sample yields about 63,000 clones, of which 83% are seen a single time; around 3.8% belongs to the top ten. CDR3 size: 14 residues. V lost 3 bases, J lost 11 bases, and 19 bases lay in between. Per germline, CDR1 LNHDA and CDR2 SQIVND (reference sequence). This clone was detected only once. Its antigen remains unknown.

V and J are TRBV19 and TRBJ1-1; D call uncertain. Sequenced input: memory CD4+ T cells sorted from blood. This receptor was obtained from a human donor in good health. CDR3 loop: CASSIGRYLPGAFF. In DNA, the CDR3 is TGTGCCAGTAGTATCGGCAGATATTTACCTGGGGCTTTCTTT.